This T cell receptor (beta chain) was recovered during a study of T cell responses to AZD1222 COVID-19 vaccine. Study-level points and caveats: No repertoire was sampled before or during the peak T cell response, only after it. Clonal diversity was possibly underestimated, and white British individuals and females predominated among donors. Baseline antibody screening turned up just a handful of seropositive AZD1222 recipients. The study reported that nearly half of spike-specific TCRs target unmutated variant regions.

This CDR3 contains 16 residues. J was trimmed by 2 bases and V by 6 bases; bases with no gene match: 9. The germline V gene has CDR1 LNHDA and CDR2 SQIVND (reference sequence). Using immunoSEQ multiplex PCR, the repertoire was profiled, and TCRdb retains in-frame clones only, with some absent. The repertoire consists of 75,000 to 95,000 clones, with roughly 85% occurring once and the leading ten covering roughly 4.7%. Comment on this clone: Antigen specificity is unknown.

Sequenced material: peripheral blood, taken 28 days after the second AZD1222 dose. This TCR was recovered from an adult who received the AZD1222 COVID-19 vaccine. The chain couples TRBV19 to TRBJ2-3; 9 positions agree with TRBD2. CDR3 sequence (DNA): TGTGCCAGTAGACCGCTGCTAGCGGGGTACACAGATACGCAGTATTTT. Translation: CASRPLLAGYTDTQYF.